This T cell receptor (beta chain) emerged from a study of blood T cell repertoires in COVID-19. Across the whole study: Samples came from the United States, Italy and Spain, spanning acute and convalescent COVID-19. T cells, B-cell-depleted T cells, or PBMCs provided the cDNA or gDNA that served as material.

It was during active infection that Seattle patients were enrolled and then longitudinally followed. Original processing notes: Cell counts per sample came from amplifying reference gene primers. Profiled with immunoSEQ multiplex PCR; TCRdb holds only in-frame clones, not every one. V and J calls plus clone size are reproduced from that table; the DNA served to infer D and trimming. The sample gives roughly 200,000 clones, over 65% of which show up once; about 18% is in the top ten. The CDR3 has 15 residues. Germline CDR1 reads KGHSH; CDR2 reads LQKENI. The V and J ends lost 4 bases and 2 bases respectively, with 13 bases between them.

The source is a person between 65 and 79 years old with COVID-19, enrolled during active disease. The chain couples TRBV18 to TRBJ2-3; D possibly corresponds to TRBD1 (6 bases). The sample consisted of peripheral blood. In nucleotides, the CDR3 is TGTGCCAGCTCACTTCCTCGGACAGACACAGATACGCAGTATTTT. It translates to CASSLPRTDTDTQYF.